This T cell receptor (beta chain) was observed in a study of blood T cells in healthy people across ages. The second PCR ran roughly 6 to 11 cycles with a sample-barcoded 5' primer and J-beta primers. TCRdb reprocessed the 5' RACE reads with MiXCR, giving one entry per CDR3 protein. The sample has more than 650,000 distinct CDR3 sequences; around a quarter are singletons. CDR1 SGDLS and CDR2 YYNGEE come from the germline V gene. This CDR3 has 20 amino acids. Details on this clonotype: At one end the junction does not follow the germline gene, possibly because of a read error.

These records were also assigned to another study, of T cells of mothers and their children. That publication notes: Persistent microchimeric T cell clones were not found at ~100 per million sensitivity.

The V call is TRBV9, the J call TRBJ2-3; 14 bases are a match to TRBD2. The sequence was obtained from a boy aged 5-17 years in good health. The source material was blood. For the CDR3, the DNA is TGTGCCGGCAGCCCAATAACAGGACTAGCGGGGGGACCCTACACAGATACGCAGTATTTT. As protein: CAGSPITGLAGGPYTDTQYF.